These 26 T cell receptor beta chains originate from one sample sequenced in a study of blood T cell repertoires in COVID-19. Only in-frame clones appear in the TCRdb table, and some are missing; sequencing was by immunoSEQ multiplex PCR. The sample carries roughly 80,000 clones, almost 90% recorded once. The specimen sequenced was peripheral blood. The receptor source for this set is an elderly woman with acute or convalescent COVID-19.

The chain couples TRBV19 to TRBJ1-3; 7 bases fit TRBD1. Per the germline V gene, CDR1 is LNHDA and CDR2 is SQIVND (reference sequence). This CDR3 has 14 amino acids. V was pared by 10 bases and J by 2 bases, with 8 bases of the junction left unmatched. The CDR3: CATQTGSTGNTIYF. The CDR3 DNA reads TGTGCCACACAGACAGGGTCTACTGGAAACACCATATATTTT.

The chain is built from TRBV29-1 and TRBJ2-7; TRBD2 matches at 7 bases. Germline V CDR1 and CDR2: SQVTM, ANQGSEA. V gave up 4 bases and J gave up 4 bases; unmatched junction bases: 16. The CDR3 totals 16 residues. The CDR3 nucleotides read TGCAGCGTTGCAAGCGGGAACCTCGCCCCCGGTTACGAGCAGTACTTC. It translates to CSVASGNLAPGYEQYF.

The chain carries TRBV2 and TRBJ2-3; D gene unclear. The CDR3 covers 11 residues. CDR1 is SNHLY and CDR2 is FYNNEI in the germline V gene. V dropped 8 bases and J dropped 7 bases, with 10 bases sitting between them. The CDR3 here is CASGLLNTQYF. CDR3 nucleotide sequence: TGTGCCAGCGGCCTCCTGAATACGCAGTATTTT.

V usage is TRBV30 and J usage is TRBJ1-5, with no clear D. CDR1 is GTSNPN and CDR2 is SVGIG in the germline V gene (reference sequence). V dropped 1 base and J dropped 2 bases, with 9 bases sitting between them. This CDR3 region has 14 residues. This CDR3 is CAWSEWGGNQPQHF. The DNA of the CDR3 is TGTGCCTGGAGTGAATGGGGAGGCAATCAGCCCCAGCATTTT.

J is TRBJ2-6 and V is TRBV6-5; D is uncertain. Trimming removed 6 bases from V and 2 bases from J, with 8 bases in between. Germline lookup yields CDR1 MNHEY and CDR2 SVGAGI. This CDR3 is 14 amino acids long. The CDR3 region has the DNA TGTGCCAGCAGGGAGAGGACTGGGGCCAACGTCCTGACTTTC. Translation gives CASRERTGANVLTF.

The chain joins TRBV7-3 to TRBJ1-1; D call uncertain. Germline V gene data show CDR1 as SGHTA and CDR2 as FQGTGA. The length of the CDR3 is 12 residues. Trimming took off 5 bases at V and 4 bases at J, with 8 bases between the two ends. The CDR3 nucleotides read TGTGCCAGCAGCCTAGTCCGCACTGAAGCTTTCTTT. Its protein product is CASSLVRTEAFF. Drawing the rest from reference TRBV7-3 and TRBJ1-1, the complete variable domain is GAGVSQTPSNKVTEKGKYVELRCDPISGHTALYWYRQSLGQGPEFLIYFQGTGAADDSGLPNDRFFAVRPEGSVSTLKIQRTERGDSAVYLCASSLVRTEAFFGQGTRLTVV.

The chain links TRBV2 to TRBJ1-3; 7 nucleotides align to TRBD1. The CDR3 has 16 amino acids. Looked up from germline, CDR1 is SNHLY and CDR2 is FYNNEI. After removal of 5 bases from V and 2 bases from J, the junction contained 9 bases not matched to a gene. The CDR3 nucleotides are TGTGCCAGCAGTCCACAGGGGATTGTCGCTGGAAACACCATATATTTT. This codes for CASSPQGIVAGNTIYF.

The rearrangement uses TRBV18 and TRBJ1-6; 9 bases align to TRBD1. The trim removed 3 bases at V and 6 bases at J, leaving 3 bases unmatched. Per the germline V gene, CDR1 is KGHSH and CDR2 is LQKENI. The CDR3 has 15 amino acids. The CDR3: CASSPDRGLNSPLHF. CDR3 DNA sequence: TGTGCCAGCTCACCGGACAGGGGTCTTAATTCACCCCTCCACTTT.

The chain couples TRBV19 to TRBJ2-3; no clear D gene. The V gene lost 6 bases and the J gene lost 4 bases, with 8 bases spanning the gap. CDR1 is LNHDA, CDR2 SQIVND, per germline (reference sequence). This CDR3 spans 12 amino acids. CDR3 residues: CASRPNSDTQYF. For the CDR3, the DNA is TGTGCCAGTAGGCCGAACTCAGATACGCAGTATTTT.

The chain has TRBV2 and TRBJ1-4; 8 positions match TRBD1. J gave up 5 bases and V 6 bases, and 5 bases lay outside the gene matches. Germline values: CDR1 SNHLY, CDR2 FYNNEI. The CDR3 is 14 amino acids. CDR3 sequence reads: CASRGRTGNEKLFF. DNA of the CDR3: TGTGCCAGCAGGGGCAGGACAGGGAATGAAAAACTGTTTTTT.

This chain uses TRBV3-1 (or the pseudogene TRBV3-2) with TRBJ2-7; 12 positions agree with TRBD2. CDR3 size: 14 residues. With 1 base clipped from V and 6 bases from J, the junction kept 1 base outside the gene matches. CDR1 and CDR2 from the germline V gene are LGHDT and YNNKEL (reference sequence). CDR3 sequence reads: CASSQGLAGAEQYF. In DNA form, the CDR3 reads TGTGCCAGCAGCCAAGGACTAGCGGGGGCCGAGCAGTACTTC.

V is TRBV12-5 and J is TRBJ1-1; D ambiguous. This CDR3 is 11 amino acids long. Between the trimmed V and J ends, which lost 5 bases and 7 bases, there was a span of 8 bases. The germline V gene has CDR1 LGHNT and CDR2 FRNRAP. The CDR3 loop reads CASGRRDEAFF. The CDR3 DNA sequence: TGTGCTAGTGGTCGACGGGATGAAGCTTTCTTT. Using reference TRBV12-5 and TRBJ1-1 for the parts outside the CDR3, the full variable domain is DARVTQTPRHKVTEMGQEVTMRCQPILGHNTVFWYRQTMMQGLELLAYFRNRAPLDDSGMPKDRFSAEMPDATLATLKIQPSEPRDSAVYFCASGRRDEAFFGQGTRLTVV.

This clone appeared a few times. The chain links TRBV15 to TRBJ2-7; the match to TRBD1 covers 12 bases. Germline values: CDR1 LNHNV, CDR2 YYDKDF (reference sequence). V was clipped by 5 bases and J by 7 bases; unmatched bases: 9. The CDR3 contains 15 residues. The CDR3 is CATSFPGQGAREQYF. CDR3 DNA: TGTGCCACCAGCTTCCCGGGACAGGGGGCAAGGGAGCAGTACTTC.

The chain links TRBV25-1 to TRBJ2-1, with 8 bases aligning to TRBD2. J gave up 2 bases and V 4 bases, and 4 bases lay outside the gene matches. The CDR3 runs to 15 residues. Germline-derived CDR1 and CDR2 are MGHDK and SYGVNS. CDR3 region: CASSAGGGPYNEQFF. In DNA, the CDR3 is TGTGCCAGCAGTGCCGGGGGGGGCCCCTACAATGAGCAGTTCTTC. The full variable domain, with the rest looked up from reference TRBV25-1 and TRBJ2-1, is EADIYQTPRYLVIGTGKKITLECSQTMGHDKMYWYQQDPGMELHLIHYSYGVNSTEKGDLSSESTVSRIRTEHFPLTLESARPSHTSQYLCASSAGGGPYNEQFFGPGTRLTVL.

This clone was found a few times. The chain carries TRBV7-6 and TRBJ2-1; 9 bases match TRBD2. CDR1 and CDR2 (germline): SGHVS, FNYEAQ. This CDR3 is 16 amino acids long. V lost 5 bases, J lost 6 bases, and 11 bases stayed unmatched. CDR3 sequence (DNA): TGTGCCAGCAGCCGATCCGGGACTAGCTCTGGCAATGAGCAGTTCTTC. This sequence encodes CASSRSGTSSGNEQFF.

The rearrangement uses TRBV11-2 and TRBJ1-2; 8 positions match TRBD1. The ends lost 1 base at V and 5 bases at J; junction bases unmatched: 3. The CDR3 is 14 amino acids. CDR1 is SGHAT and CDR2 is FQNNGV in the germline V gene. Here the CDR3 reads CASSLGQGRYGYTF. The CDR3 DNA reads TGTGCCAGCAGCTTAGGACAGGGGAGGTATGGCTACACCTTC.

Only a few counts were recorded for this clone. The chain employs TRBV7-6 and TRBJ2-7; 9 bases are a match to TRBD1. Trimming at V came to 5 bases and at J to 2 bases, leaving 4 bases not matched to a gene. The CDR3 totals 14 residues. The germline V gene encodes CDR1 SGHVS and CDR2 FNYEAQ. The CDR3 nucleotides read TGTGCCAGCAGCCTAAGACAGGGGGCCTACGAGCAGTACTTC. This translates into CASSLRQGAYEQYF.

The CDR3 DNA is TGTGCTAGTGGTTTGGCTACGTCGGACGGCGGGGGCATCACCAAAAACATTCAGTACTTC. Translation gives CASGLATSDGGGITKNIQYF. The rearrangement links TRBV12-5 to TRBJ2-4; the D gene is possibly TRBD2 (7 bases). The CDR3 sequence is 20 residues long. Deletions cut 1 base from V and 2 bases from J, with 24 bases between. CDR1 is LGHNT and CDR2 is FRNRAP in the germline V gene.

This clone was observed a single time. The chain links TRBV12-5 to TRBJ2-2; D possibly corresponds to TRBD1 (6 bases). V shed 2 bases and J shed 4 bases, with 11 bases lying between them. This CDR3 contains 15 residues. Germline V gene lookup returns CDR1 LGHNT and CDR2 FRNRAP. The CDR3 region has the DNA TGTGCTAGTGGTTTGATACAGGGTGGCACCGGGGAGCTGTTTTTT. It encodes CASGLIQGGTGELFF.

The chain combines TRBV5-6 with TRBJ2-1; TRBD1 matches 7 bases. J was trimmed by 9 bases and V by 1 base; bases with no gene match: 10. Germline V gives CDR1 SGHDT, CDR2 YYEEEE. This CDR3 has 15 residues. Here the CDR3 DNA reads TGTGCCAGCAGCTTGTTTGACAGGGACAACACTGAGCAGTTCTTC. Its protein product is CASSLFDRDNTEQFF.

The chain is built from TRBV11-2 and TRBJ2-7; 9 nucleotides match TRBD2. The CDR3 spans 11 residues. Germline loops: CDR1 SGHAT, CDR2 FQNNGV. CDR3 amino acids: CASGRLNEQYF. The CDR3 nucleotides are TGTGCAAGCGGGAGGTTAAACGAGCAGTACTTC.

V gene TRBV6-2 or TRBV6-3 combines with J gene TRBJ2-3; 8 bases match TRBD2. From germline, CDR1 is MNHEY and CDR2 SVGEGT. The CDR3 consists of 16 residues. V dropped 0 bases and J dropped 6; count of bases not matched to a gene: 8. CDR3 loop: CASSYSGTSRADTQYF. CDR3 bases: TGTGCCAGCAGTTACTCCGGGACTAGTAGGGCGGATACGCAGTATTTT.

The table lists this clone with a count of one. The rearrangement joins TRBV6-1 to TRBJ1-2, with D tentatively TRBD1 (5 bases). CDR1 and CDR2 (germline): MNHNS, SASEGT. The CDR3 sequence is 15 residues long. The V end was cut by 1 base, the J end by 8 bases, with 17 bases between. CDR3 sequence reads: CASSEGISGIWGYTF. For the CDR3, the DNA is TGTGCCAGCAGTGAAGGAATTTCAGGGATTTGGGGCTACACCTTC.

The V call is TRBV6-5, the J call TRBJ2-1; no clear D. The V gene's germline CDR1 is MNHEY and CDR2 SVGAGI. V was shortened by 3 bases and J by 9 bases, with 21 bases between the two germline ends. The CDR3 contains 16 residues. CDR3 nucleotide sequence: TGTGCCAGCAGTTATTCCCCTCGGGTGAGGAATCTTGAGCAGTTCTTC. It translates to CASSYSPRVRNLEQFF.

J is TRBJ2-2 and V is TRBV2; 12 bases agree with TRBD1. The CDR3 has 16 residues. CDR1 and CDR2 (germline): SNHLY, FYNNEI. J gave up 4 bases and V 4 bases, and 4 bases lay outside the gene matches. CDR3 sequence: CASSGDRGLVTGELFF. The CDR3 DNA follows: TGTGCCAGCAGTGGGGACAGGGGGCTGGTCACCGGGGAGCTGTTTTTT.

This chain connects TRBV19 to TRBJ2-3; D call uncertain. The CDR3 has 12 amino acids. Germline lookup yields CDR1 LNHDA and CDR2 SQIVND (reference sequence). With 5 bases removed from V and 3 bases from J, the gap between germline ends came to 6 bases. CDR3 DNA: TGTGCCAGTAGTCGGTGGACAGATACGCAGTATTTT. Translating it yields CASSRWTDTQYF.